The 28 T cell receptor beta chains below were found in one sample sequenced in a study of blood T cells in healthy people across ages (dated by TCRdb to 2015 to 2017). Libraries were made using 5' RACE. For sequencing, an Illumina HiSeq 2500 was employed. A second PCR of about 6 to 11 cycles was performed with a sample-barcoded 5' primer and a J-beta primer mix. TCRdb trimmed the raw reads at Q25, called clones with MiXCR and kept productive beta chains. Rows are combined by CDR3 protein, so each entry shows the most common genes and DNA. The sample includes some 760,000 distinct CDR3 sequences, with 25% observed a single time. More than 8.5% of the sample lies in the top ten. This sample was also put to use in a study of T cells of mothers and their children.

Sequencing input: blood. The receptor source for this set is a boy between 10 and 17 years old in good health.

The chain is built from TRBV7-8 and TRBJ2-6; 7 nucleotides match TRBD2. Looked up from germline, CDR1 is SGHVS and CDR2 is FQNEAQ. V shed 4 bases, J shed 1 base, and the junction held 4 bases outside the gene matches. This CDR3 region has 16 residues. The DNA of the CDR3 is TGTGCCAGCAGCTCCCGACTAGCATCTGGGGCCAACGTCCTGACTTTC. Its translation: CASSSRLASGANVLTF.

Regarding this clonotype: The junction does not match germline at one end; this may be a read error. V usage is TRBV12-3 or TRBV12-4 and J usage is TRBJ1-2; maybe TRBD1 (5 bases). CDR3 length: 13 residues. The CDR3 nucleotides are TGTGCCAGCAGTTTGGGGGAGGGCTATGACTACACCTTC. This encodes CASSLGEGYDYTF.

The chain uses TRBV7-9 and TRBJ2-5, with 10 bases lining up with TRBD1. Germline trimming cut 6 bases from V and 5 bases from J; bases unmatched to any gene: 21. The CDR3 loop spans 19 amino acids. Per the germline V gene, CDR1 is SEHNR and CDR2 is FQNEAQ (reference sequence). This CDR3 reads CASSFPDRGTGGSEETQYF. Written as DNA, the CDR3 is TGTGCCAGCAGTTTCCCGGACAGGGGGACGGGAGGGAGCGAGGAGACCCAGTACTTC.

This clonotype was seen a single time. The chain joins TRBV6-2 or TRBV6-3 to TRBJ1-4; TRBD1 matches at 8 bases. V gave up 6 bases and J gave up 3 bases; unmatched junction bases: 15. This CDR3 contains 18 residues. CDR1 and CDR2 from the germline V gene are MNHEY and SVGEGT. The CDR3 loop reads CASRATGAKPSANEKLFF. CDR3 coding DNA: TGTGCCAGCAGAGCGACAGGGGCGAAGCCCTCGGCTAATGAAAAACTGTTTTTT.

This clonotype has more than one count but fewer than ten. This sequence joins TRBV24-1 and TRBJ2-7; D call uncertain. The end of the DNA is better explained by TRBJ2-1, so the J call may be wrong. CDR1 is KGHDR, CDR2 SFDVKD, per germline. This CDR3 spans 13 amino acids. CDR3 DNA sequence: TGTGCCACCAGTGATTTCCGGGTTAGTGAGCAGTTCTTC. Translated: CATSDFRVSEQFF.

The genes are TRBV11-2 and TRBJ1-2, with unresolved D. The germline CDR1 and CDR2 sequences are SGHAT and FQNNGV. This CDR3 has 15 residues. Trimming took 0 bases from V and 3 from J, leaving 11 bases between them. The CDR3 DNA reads TGTGCCAGCAGCTTAGATCAGCGGGGTTACTATGGCTACACCTTC. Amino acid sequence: CASSLDQRGYYGYTF.

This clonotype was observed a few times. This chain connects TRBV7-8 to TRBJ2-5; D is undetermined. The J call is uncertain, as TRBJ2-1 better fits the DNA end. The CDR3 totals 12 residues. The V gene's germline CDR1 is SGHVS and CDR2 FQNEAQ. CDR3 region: CASRVGDNEQFF. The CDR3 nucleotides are TGTGCCAGCAGGGTCGGCGACAATGAGCAGTTCTTC.

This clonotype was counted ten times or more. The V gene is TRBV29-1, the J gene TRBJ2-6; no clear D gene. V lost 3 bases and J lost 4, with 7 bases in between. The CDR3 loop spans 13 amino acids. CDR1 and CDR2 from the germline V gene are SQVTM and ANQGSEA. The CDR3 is CSVDTAGANVLTF. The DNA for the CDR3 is TGCAGCGTTGATACAGCAGGGGCCAACGTCCTGACTTTC.

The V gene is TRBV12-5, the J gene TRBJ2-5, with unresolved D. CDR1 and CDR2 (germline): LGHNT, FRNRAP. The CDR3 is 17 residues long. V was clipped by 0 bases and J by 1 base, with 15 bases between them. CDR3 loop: CASGLVRTEAPQETQYF. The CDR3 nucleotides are TGTGCTAGTGGTTTGGTACGTACCGAAGCTCCCCAAGAGACCCAGTACTTC.

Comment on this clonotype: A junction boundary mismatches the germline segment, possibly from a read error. For the CDR3, the DNA is TGTGCCAGCAGGCCTGGAGGGGGGCACAACGAGCAGTTCTTC. It translates to CASRPGGGHNEQFF. The V call is TRBV12-3 or TRBV12-4, the J call TRBJ2-1, with D perhaps given as TRBD1 or TRBD2 (6 bases each). The CDR3 runs 14 residues.

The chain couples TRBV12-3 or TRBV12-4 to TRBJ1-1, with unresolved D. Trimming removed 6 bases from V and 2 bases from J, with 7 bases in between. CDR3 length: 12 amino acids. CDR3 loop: CASRLINTEAFF. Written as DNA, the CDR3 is TGTGCCAGCAGGCTGATTAACACTGAAGCTTTCTTT.

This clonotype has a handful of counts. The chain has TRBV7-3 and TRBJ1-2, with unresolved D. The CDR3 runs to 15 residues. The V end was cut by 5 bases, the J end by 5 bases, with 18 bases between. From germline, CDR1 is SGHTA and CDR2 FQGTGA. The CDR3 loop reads CASSPIATAAYGYTF. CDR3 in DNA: TGTGCCAGCAGCCCGATCGCGACGGCCGCATATGGCTACACCTTC.

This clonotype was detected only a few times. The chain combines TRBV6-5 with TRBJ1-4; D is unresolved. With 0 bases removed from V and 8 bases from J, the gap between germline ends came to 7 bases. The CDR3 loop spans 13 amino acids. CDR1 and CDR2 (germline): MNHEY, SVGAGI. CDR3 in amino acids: CASSYSMGEKLFF. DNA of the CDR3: TGTGCCAGCAGTTACTCGATGGGGGAAAAACTGTTTTTT.

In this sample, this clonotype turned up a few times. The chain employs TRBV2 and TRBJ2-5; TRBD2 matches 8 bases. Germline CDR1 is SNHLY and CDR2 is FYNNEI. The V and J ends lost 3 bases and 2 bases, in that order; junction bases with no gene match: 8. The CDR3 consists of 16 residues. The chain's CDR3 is CASSDGSGSRQETQYF. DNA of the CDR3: TGTGCCAGCAGTGATGGGAGCGGGAGCCGACAAGAGACCCAGTACTTC.

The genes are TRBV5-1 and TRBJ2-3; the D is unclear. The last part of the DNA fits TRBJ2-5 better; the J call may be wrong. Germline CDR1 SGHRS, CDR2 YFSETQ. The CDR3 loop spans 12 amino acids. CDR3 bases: TGCGCCAGCAGCTTGGAGGTCGGGACCCAGTACTTC. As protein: CASSLEVGTQYF.

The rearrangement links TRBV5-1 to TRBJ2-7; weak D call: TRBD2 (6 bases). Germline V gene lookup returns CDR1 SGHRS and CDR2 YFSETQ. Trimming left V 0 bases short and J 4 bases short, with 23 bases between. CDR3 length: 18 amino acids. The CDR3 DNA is TGCGCCAGCAGCTTGGCCGGGACTTCAGAACGGAGGCAATACGAGCAGTACTTC. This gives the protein CASSLAGTSERRQYEQYF.

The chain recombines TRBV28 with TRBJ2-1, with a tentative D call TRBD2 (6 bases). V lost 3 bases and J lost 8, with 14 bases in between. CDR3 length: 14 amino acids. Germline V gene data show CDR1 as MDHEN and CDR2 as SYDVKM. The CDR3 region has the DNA TGTGCCAGCAGTTTTCGCGGGGTCTCGGATGAGCAGTTCTTC. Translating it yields CASSFRGVSDEQFF.

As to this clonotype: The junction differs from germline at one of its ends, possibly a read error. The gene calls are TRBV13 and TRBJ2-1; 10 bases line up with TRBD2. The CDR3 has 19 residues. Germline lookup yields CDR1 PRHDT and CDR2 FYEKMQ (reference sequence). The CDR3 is CARSSGGLFRSGGANEQFF. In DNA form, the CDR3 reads TGTGCCCGCAGCTCCGGGGGCCTGTTTCGGAGCGGGGGGGCAAATGAGCAGTTCTTC.

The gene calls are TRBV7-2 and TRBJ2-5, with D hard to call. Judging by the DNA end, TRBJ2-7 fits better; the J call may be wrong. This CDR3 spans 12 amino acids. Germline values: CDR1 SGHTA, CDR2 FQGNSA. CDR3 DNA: TGTGCCAGCAGCTTCACAAGGCTCGAGCAGTACTTC. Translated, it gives CASSFTRLEQYF.

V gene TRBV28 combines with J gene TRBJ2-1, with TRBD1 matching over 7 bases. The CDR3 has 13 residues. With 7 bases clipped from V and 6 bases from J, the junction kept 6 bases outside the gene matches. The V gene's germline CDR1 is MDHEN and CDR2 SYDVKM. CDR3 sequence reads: CASNRDSSNEQFF. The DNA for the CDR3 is TGTGCCAGCAACCGGGACAGCTCCAATGAGCAGTTCTTC.

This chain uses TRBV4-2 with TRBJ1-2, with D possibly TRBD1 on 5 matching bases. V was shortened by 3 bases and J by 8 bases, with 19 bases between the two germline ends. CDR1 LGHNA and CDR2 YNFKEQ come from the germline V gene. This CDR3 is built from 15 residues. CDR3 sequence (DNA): TGTGCCAGCAGCCAGGCCTCGGGACCCCAAACGGGCTACACCTTC. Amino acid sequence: CASSQASGPQTGYTF.

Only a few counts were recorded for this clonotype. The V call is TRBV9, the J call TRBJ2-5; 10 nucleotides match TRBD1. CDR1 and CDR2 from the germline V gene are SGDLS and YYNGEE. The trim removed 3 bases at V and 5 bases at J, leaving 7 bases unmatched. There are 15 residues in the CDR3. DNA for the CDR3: TGTGCCAGCAGCGAAACCGGGACAGGGGTCGAGACCCAGTACTTC. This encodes CASSETGTGVETQYF.

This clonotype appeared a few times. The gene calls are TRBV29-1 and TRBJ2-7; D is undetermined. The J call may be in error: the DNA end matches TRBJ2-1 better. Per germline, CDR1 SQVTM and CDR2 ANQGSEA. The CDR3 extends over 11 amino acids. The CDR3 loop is CSVPTYNEQFF. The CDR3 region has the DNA TGCAGCGTTCCCACATACAATGAGCAGTTCTTC.

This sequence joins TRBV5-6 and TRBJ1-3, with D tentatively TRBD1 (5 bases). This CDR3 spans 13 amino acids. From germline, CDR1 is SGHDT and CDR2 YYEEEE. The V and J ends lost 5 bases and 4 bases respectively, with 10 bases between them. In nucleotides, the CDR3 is TGTGCCAGCAGACCCAGGGCGGGAAACACCATATATTTT. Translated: CASRPRAGNTIYF.

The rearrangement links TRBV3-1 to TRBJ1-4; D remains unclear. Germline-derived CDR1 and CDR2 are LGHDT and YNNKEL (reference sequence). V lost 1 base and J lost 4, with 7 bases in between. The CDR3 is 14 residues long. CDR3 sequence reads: CASSQGIDNEKLFF. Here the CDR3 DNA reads TGTGCCAGCAGCCAAGGCATTGATAATGAAAAACTGTTTTTT.

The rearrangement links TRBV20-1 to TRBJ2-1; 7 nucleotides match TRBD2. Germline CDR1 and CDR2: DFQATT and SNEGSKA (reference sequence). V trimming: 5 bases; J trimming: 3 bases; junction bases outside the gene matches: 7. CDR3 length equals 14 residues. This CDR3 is CSAPRGLDYNEQFF. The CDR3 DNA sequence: TGCAGTGCTCCCCGAGGACTAGACTACAATGAGCAGTTCTTC.

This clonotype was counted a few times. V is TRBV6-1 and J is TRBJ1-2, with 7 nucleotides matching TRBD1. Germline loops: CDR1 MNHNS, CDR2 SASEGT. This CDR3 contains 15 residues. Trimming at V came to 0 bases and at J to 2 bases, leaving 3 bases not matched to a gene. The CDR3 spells CASSEADRVNYGYTF. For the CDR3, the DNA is TGTGCCAGCAGTGAAGCTGACAGGGTAAACTATGGCTACACCTTC.

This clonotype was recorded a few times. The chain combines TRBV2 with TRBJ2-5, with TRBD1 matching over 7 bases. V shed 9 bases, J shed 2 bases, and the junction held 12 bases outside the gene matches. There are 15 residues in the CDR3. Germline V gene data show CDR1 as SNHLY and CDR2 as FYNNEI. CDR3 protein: CARATNTGVQETQYF. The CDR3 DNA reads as TGTGCCAGGGCAACGAATACAGGGGTTCAAGAGACCCAGTACTTC.